This T cell receptor beta chain was recorded in a study of siplizumab effects on memory and regulatory T cells (dated 2019 in TCRdb). Regarding the study in general: The effect of the anti-CD2 antibody siplizumab on alloreactive T-cell subsets was examined in allogeneic mixed lymphocyte reactions constructed from human PBMCs. The research as a whole found: About 75-96% of proliferating CD4+ or CD8+ clones could not be given a naive or memory phenotype. Because sequences at frequencies below about 10^-5 were poorly captured, only a minor fraction of alloreactive clones could be mapped back to unstimulated subsets. Siplizumab significantly reduced the cumulative frequency of alloreactive sequences traceable to unstimulated CD4+ memory T cells. Unstimulated naive T cells appeared more diverse than memory T cells, and naive cells seemed to contribute substantially to the alloresponse. Whether proliferating Tregs from siplizumab cultures actually had suppressive function was not functionally confirmed. Of the alloreactive CD4+ clones that could be mapped, the Treg-derived share averaged almost 70% with siplizumab compared with 25% to 30% in control reactions.

Sorted unstimulated T cells and proliferating T cells recovered from mixed lymphocyte reactions were subjected to TCRbeta CDR3 sequencing. Fresh whole blood from approximately 11 HLA-typed healthy donors served as the source for isolating PBMCs. To map where alloreactive clones came from, CD4+ non-regulatory T cells in the unstimulated state were FACS-sorted. The count of this clone is one. Its antigen remains undetermined. Base qualities are missing; no much larger clone stands one base away. The germline V gene (reference sequence) specifies SEHNR as CDR1 and FQNEAQ as CDR2. The V end gives up 5 bases and the J end 6 bases, leaving 3 bases in the junction not matched to a gene. The CDR3 covers 14 residues, taking in both the cysteine and the phenylalanine. The read is trimmed to its CDR3 DNA, 42 bases read in frame from base 1. The library was built by means of the immunoSEQ multiplex PCR assay. The deep sequencing platform assayed around 94,000 TCR templates per sample. Genomic DNA extracted from sorted T cells was the material used for TCRbeta CDR3 sequencing. Regarding the original processing steps: The R programming language was used for clonal analysis of TCRbeta CDR3 data. Comparing unstimulated samples against CFSE-low samples taken after the reaction was how alloreactive CD4+ and CD8+ clones were defined. Alloreactive CD4+ clones were assigned to regulatory or non-regulatory origin by matching sequences to sorted unstimulated Treg and non-Treg repertoires. In TCRdb, the immuneACCESS table is reduced to in-frame sequences with V and J assigned. These tables do not hold every clone; where another copy was compared, an unresolved V gene accounts for under half, and the others remain unexplained. The DNA gave D and trimming, while V, J and clone size come from that table. The sample records 90,000 to 150,000 clones, roughly 95% of which are singletons. Around 0.15% of the sample is held by the ten biggest clonotypes.

This clonotype was sampled from a human donor in good health. The specimen was non-Treg CD4+ T cells sorted from blood. The cell subset or site label corresponds to: FACS-sorted unstimulated CD4+ non-regulatory T cells. The receptor chain draws on TRBV7-9 and TRBJ1-4; 10 central bases correspond to TRBD1. The nucleotide sequence is given as TGTGCCAGCAGCGGGGACAGGGGATATGAAAAACTGTTTTTT. This translates into CASSGDRGYEKLFF.